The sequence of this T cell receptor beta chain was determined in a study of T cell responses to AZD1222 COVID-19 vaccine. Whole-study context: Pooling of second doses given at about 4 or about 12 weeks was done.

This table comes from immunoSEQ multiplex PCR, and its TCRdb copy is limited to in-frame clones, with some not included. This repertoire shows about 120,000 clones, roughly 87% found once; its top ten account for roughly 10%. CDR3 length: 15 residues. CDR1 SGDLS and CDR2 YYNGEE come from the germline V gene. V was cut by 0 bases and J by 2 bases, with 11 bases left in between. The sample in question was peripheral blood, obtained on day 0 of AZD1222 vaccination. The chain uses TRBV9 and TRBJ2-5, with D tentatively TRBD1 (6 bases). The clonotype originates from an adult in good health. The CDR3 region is CASSVVGGPQETQYF. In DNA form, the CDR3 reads TGTGCCAGCAGCGTAGTAGGGGGACCACAAGAGACCCAGTACTTC.